The 30 T cell receptor beta chains reported below all come from one sample, sequenced in a study of CD8+ T cells in alopecia areata (dated by TCRdb to 2017 to 2018). Libraries were built with the immunoSEQ multiplex PCR assay. RNA was extracted from all samples and reverse transcribed into cDNA as template for TCR sequencing. TCRdb provides this immuneACCESS table in a form limited to in-frame rearrangements. Some clones are lacking; in checked studies, under half of them reflect an unresolved V gene, and why the rest are absent is not known. Within this sample are some 160,000 clones, with about two thirds of them counted one time only. 0.75% to 0.95% of the sample comes from the top ten. Reading the label with the study, this specimen's time point is: more than 3 weeks on oral tofacitinib. According to the study, the label for this sample's treatment or condition signals: oral pan-JAK inhibitor, 5-10 mg twice daily.

The specimen was CD4+ T cells sorted from blood, collected at week 4, from a patient treated with tofacitinib. Receptors originate from a human donor with alopecia areata.

V is TRBV10-3 and J is TRBJ2-7; D not resolved. This CDR3 is 12 amino acids long. V lost 3 bases and J 2 bases, leaving 5 bases between the germline ends. Per germline, CDR1 ENHRY and CDR2 SYGVKD. CDR3 nucleotides: TGTGCCATCAGTGATAGGCCCTACGAGCAGTACTTC. Its translation is CAISDRPYEQYF.

V gene TRBV5-6 combines with J gene TRBJ2-6; tentative D call: TRBD1 (6 bases). Trimming removed 4 bases at V and 4 bases at J, with 6 bases between. Germline lookup yields CDR1 SGHDT and CDR2 YYEEEE. The CDR3 loop spans 13 amino acids. This CDR3 reads CASSDRGANVLTF. CDR3 in DNA: TGTGCCAGCAGCGACAGGGGGGCCAACGTCCTGACTTTC.

V gene TRBV29-1 combines with J gene TRBJ2-3; 8 nucleotides match TRBD1. Germline CDR1 is SQVTM and CDR2 is ANQGSEA. With 6 bases clipped from V and 6 bases from J, the junction kept 8 bases outside the gene matches. The CDR3 is made up of 13 amino acids. The CDR3 DNA reads TGCAGCGTCGACAGGGGTTTCCCTGATACGCAGTATTTT. This translates into CSVDRGFPDTQYF.

Comments on this clone: Other DNA sequences of this sample code for an identical CDR3. This chain joins TRBV25-1 and TRBJ1-2; 9 bases align to TRBD1. V lost 5 bases and J lost 8; bases outside the gene matches: 6. Germline CDR1 and CDR2: MGHDK and SYGVNS. The CDR3 contains 13 residues. The CDR3 protein is CASSRTGGDGYTF. In DNA form, the CDR3 reads TGTGCCAGCAGTCGCACAGGGGGCGACGGCTACACCTTC.

This clone showed up many times. The chain employs TRBV4-1 and TRBJ1-2; TRBD1 aligns across 9 bases. The CDR3 runs to 13 residues. Germline V lookup: CDR1 MGHRA, CDR2 YSYEKL. V lost 0 bases and J lost 7; bases outside the gene matches: 0. CDR3 sequence (DNA): TGCGCCAGCAGCCAAGAGGACAGGGGTGGCTACACCTTC. This sequence encodes CASSQEDRGGYTF.

V usage is TRBV10-3 and J usage is TRBJ1-2; maybe TRBD1 (5 bases). The V gene lost 5 bases and the J gene lost 8 bases, with 9 bases spanning the gap. Germline loops: CDR1 ENHRY, CDR2 SYGVKD. The CDR3 consists of 11 residues. CDR3 amino acids: CAISPGSGYTF. In DNA, the CDR3 is TGTGCCATCAGTCCAGGGTCCGGCTACACCTTC.

V usage is TRBV14 and J usage is TRBJ1-1; the D gene is possibly TRBD1 (5 bases). The CDR3 extends over 14 amino acids. Trimming pared 0 bases from V and 4 bases from J, leaving 9 bases between. From germline, CDR1 is SGHDN and CDR2 FVKESK. The CDR3 DNA reads as TGTGCCAGCAGCCAAGAGGCAGGGCTCACTGAAGCTTTCTTT. Its translation: CASSQEAGLTEAFF.

This clone appeared a few times. This rearrangement joins TRBV7-2 to TRBJ1-4, with a possible D match to TRBD1 (6 bases). Germline assignment: CDR1 SGHTA and CDR2 FQGNSA. With 4 bases removed from V and 3 bases from J, the gap between germline ends came to 15 bases. The CDR3 is 16 residues long. The CDR3 loop reads CASSSPGGRSNEKLFF. Here the CDR3 DNA reads TGTGCCAGCAGCTCCCCCGGGGGGCGATCTAATGAAAAACTGTTTTTT.

V is TRBV9 and J is TRBJ1-6; maybe TRBD1 (5 bases). CDR3 length equals 13 residues. Germline CDR1 reads SGDLS; CDR2 reads YYNGEE. Deletions cut 0 bases from V and 14 bases from J, with 12 bases between. This CDR3 reads CASSVVAGGTLHF. For the CDR3, the DNA is TGTGCCAGCAGCGTAGTTGCGGGGGGGACCCTCCACTTT.

V and J are TRBV7-9 and TRBJ1-6; possible D gene TRBD1, 6 bases. With 5 bases removed from V and 6 bases from J, the gap between germline ends came to 8 bases. This CDR3 comprises 13 residues. The V gene's germline CDR1 is SEHNR and CDR2 FQNEAQ (reference sequence). CDR3 in amino acids: CASSLDSNSPLHF. The CDR3 DNA follows: TGTGCCAGCAGCCTGGACAGTAATTCACCCCTCCACTTT.

The sample holds a few counts of this clone. The gene calls are TRBV5-1 and TRBJ2-1, with TRBD2 matching over 11 bases. This CDR3 region has 13 residues. Trimming cost V 5 bases and J 5 bases; bases outside gene matches: 0. Germline lookup yields CDR1 SGHRS and CDR2 YFSETQ. The CDR3 sequence is CASRLAGDNEQFF. In DNA, the CDR3 is TGCGCCAGCAGACTAGCGGGGGACAATGAGCAGTTCTTC.

This clone was seen a few times. The rearrangement joins TRBV29-1 to TRBJ2-5; no clear D. Germline CDR1 is SQVTM and CDR2 is ANQGSEA. The V gene lost 5 bases and the J gene lost 1 base, with 8 bases spanning the gap. The CDR3 consists of 12 residues. The CDR3 loop reads CSVIGIQETQYF. In DNA, the CDR3 is TGCAGCGTTATAGGGATCCAAGAGACCCAGTACTTC.

The chain couples TRBV18 to TRBJ2-3; either TRBD1 or TRBD2 may supply D (6 bases each). Trimming took off 6 bases at V and 9 bases at J, with 10 bases between the two ends. This CDR3 spans 11 amino acids. Germline V CDR1 and CDR2: KGHSH, LQKENI. The CDR3 bases are TGTGCCAGCTCGCGGGACAACACGCAGTATTTT. Protein sequence: CASSRDNTQYF.

This chain uses TRBV7-2 with TRBJ2-2, with 8 bases lining up with TRBD1. Germline values: CDR1 SGHTA, CDR2 FQGNSA. The CDR3 length is 14 residues. With V trimmed by 5 bases and J by 11 bases, 10 bases remained unmatched. The CDR3 nucleotides read TGTGCCAGCAGCCCATCTCTTGGACAGGGAGAGCTGTTTTTT. Translation gives CASSPSLGQGELFF.

J is TRBJ1-2 and V is TRBV6-6, with D uncertain. Per germline, CDR1 MNHNY and CDR2 SVGAGI (reference sequence). The CDR3 length is 13 residues. V lost 0 bases, J lost 5 bases, and 7 bases lay in between. DNA of the CDR3: TGTGCCAGCAGTTACTCTCGAGGTTATGGCTACACCTTC. Protein: CASSYSRGYGYTF.

This chain connects TRBV29-1 to TRBJ2-3; no definite D call. V lost 1 base to trimming and J lost 0 bases, with 8 bases between them. The CDR3 is 14 amino acids. The germline CDR1 and CDR2 sequences are SQVTM and ANQGSEA. In DNA form, the CDR3 reads TGCAGCGTTGAAGGCCGACCTAGCACAGATACGCAGTATTTT. It specifies CSVEGRPSTDTQYF.

This rearrangement joins TRBV25-1 to TRBJ2-7, with 8 bases fitting TRBD2. Germline trimming cut 6 bases from V and 5 bases from J; bases unmatched to any gene: 12. The CDR3 is 15 amino acids. The germline gives CDR1 MGHDK, CDR2 SYGVNS. For the CDR3, the DNA is TGTGCCAGCAGCGACCAGGGACTAGGAGAGGACGAGCAGTACTTC. It specifies CASSDQGLGEDEQYF.

V usage is TRBV9 and J usage is TRBJ2-3, with D unresolved. The germline V gene has CDR1 SGDLS and CDR2 YYNGEE. The CDR3 runs to 14 residues. V lost 0 bases, J lost 2 bases, and 7 bases lay in between. This CDR3 is CASSVGGNTDTQYF. CDR3 coding DNA: TGTGCCAGCAGCGTAGGCGGAAACACAGATACGCAGTATTTT. Complete variable domain (other parts from reference TRBV9 and TRBJ2-3): DSGVTQTPKHLITATGQRVTLRCSPRSGDLSVYWYQQSLDQGLQFLIQYYNGEERAKGNILERFSAQQFPDLHSELNLSSLELGDSALYFCASSVGGNTDTQYFGPGTRLTVL.

The V and J genes are TRBV29-1 and TRBJ2-1; no clear D gene. CDR3 length: 12 amino acids. Germline V gene lookup returns CDR1 SQVTM and CDR2 ANQGSEA. Trimming took off 4 bases at V and 2 bases at J, with 6 bases between the two ends. In nucleotides, the CDR3 is TGCAGCGTTGGGGCAGCCTACAATGAGCAGTTCTTC. Translating gives CSVGAAYNEQFF.

With regard to this clone: Other DNA sequences from this sample encode an identical CDR3 as well. The chain's CDR3 is CSVASTDTQYF. As DNA, the CDR3 is TGCAGCGTTGCATCCACAGATACGCAGTATTTT. This chain links TRBV29-1 with TRBJ2-3; D unresolved. In germline, CDR1 is SQVTM, CDR2 ANQGSEA. V was pared by 4 bases and J by 2 bases, with 4 bases between. The CDR3 runs to 11 residues.

The V call is TRBV4-1, the J call TRBJ2-7; D might be TRBD2 (5 bases). This CDR3 is 14 amino acids long. Germline CDR1 and CDR2: MGHRA and YSYEKL. V dropped 4 bases and J dropped 1 base, with 11 bases sitting between them. CDR3 in amino acids: CASSPLTGSYEQYF. The CDR3 DNA sequence: TGCGCCAGCAGCCCCCTGACGGGATCCTACGAGCAGTACTTC.

The chain carries TRBV28 and TRBJ1-5; D not resolved. CDR1 and CDR2 from the germline V gene are MDHEN and SYDVKM. This CDR3 contains 11 residues. V gave up 8 bases and J gave up 0 bases, with 2 bases separating them. CDR3 sequence: CASYSNQPQHF. CDR3 bases: TGTGCCAGCTATAGCAATCAGCCCCAGCATTTT.

The chain uses TRBV2 and TRBJ2-3; D uncertain. The CDR3 has 17 amino acids. Trimming left V 2 bases short and J 0 bases short, with 15 bases between. CDR1 and CDR2 (germline): SNHLY, FYNNEI. DNA of the CDR3: TGTGCCAGCAGTGAATCCGGTCCGGGCCCCAGCACAGATACGCAGTATTTT. Residues: CASSESGPGPSTDTQYF.

The J gene is TRBJ2-7, the V gene TRBV14; 8 nucleotides line up with TRBD1. The CDR3 is 16 residues long. Trimming at V came to 0 bases and at J to 3 bases, leaving 7 bases not matched to a gene. CDR1 and CDR2 from the germline V gene are SGHDN and FVKESK. The CDR3 here is CASSQEPGTGFYEQYF. The CDR3 DNA follows: TGTGCCAGCAGCCAAGAGCCCGGGACAGGATTCTACGAGCAGTACTTC. Filled out from reference TRBV14 and TRBJ2-7, the complete variable domain reads EAGVTQFPSHSVIEKGQTVTLRCDPISGHDNLYWYRRVMGKEIKFLLHFVKESKQDESGMPNNRFLAERTGGTYSTLKVQPAELEDSGVYFCASSQEPGTGFYEQYFGPGTRLTVT.

This chain connects TRBV18 to TRBJ1-6, with D uncertain. Germline lookup yields CDR1 KGHSH and CDR2 LQKENI. This CDR3 region has 12 residues. V lost 6 bases and J 7 bases, leaving 7 bases between the germline ends. In DNA form, the CDR3 reads TGTGCCAGCTCTCAACCCAATTCACCCCTCCACTTT. Its protein is CASSQPNSPLHF.

The gene calls are TRBV30 and TRBJ1-1; D is possibly TRBD1 (5 bases). The germline gives CDR1 GTSNPN, CDR2 SVGIG (reference sequence). V lost 1 base, J lost 13 bases, and 13 bases lay in between. The length of the CDR3 is 11 residues. CDR3 in amino acids: CAWSGGGIGFF. The CDR3 DNA reads as TGTGCCTGGAGTGGTGGGGGAATTGGTTTCTTT.

The genes are TRBV30 and TRBJ2-3; D remains unclear. Germline V gives CDR1 GTSNPN, CDR2 SVGIG (reference sequence). This CDR3 has 17 residues. Trimming stripped 1 base from V and 2 bases from J, with 19 bases between. The CDR3 here is CAWSDPWARNPTDTQYF. CDR3 bases: TGTGCCTGGAGTGATCCATGGGCCCGCAACCCCACAGATACGCAGTATTTT.

The chain has TRBV4-3 and TRBJ2-1; a possible D gene is TRBD2 (6 bases). Germline V gene sequence: CDR1 LGHNA, CDR2 YSLEER. This CDR3 has 17 residues. With 0 bases removed from V and 3 bases from J, the gap between germline ends came to 15 bases. The CDR3 nucleotides read TGCGCCAGCAGCCAAGATAGTGGAGGGGCCTACTACAATGAGCAGTTCTTC. As protein: CASSQDSGGAYYNEQFF.

In the case of this clone: With a much larger clone just one base away, this may be a read error. The CDR3 sequence: CASRRSGANVLTF. The DNA of the CDR3 is TGTGCCAGCAGACGCTCTGGGGCCAACGTCCTGACTTTC. This chain uses TRBV25-1 with TRBJ2-6; D call uncertain. CDR3 length: 13 residues. V was shortened by 6 bases and J by 0 bases, with 3 bases between the two germline ends. Germline-derived CDR1 and CDR2 are MGHDK and SYGVNS.

This clone was seen a few times. This chain connects TRBV6-5 to TRBJ2-1, with D unclear. Trimming stripped 0 bases from V and 5 bases from J, with 14 bases between. Germline V gene sequence: CDR1 MNHEY, CDR2 SVGAGI. The CDR3 totals 16 residues. CDR3 protein: CASSYSSGVVHNEQFF. The CDR3 region has the DNA TGTGCCAGCAGTTACTCGAGTGGGGTTGTCCACAATGAGCAGTTCTTC.